A selection of T cell receptor beta chains follows, all from one sample in a study of blood T cell repertoires in COVID-19. TCRdb's table, derived via immunoSEQ multiplex PCR, lists solely in-frame clones and lacks some. The table shows over 250,000 clones, with around 80% occurring only once. Sequencing was performed on PBMCs or T cells enriched from blood (not recorded which). The receptors were gathered from a man aged 30-40 years with acute COVID-19. The CDR3 runs from the conserved cysteine through the conserved F or W. The D gene is left open where the match is weak. Clone size, where shown, is once, few, many, or a class for clones that have expanded.

TRBV19	.	.	TRBJ1-4	TGTGCCAGTAGTATAGAGGGTCTTGACCTGAGAGGAAAACTGTTTTTT	CASSIEGLDLRGKLFF
TRBV21-1	.	.	TRBJ2-6	TGTGCCAGCAGCAAAGGTGGGGGGACAGGTGGATCTGGGGCCAACGTCCTGACTTTC	CASSKGGGTGGSGANVLTF
TRBV24-1	.	TRBD2	TRBJ2-1	TGTGCCACCAGTGACATAGCGGGAGGGCCGGGTAATGAGCAGTTCTTC	CATSDIAGGPGNEQFF
TRBV6-5	once	TRBD1	TRBJ1-4	TGTGCCAGCAGGGGGACAGGGTTAACTGAAAAACTGTTTTTT	CASRGTGLTEKLFF
TRBV28	.	TRBD1	TRBJ1-5	TGTGCCAGCAGGGGACAGAGCCAACCCCAGCATTTT	CASRGQSQPQHF
TRBV7-9	.	TRBD2	TRBJ2-5	TGTGCCAGCAGCTTCTTTATTGGGAGGGACCAAGAGACCCAGTACTTC	CASSFFIGRDQETQYF
TRBV24-1	.	.	TRBJ2-1	TGTGCCAGTCGGCTCGGGGGTAACAATGAGCAGTTCTTC	CASRLGGNNEQFF
TRBV15	.	.	TRBJ2-5	TGTGCCACCGTGGCGGCAGCTAGGGGGACCCAGTACTTC	CATVAAARGTQYF
TRBV27	.	.	TRBJ1-2	TGTGCCAGCAGTTCGCAGGGCTCCTATGGCTACACCTTC	CASSSQGSYGYTF
TRBV20-1	.	TRBD1	TRBJ1-5	TGCAGTGCGAGTGCCACCGGGACAGGGACAGGGAAGCCCCAGCATTTT	CSASATGTGTGKPQHF
TRBV12-3/TRBV12-4	.	.	TRBJ1-1	TGTGCCAGCAGTTTATACAGGGACACTGAAGCTTTCTTT	CASSLYRDTEAFF
TRBV19	.	.	TRBJ2-1	TGTGCCAGTAGCCTAGGCGGGACCTCTAATGAGCAGTTCTTC	CASSLGGTSNEQFF
TRBV25-1	.	.	TRBJ1-1	TGTGCCAGTGCGATTCTCGGGGTGAACACTGAAGCTTTCTTT	CASAILGVNTEAFF
TRBV14	.	.	TRBJ1-2	TGTGCCAGCAGCCAATCCATTAACTATGGCTACACCTTC	CASSQSINYGYTF
TRBV6-2/TRBV6-3	.	.	TRBJ1-5	TGTGCCAGCAGTTACGATCGCTCCAGGGAAGGCCATCAGCCCCAGCATTTT	CASSYDRSREGHQPQHF
TRBV5-1	.	TRBD2	TRBJ2-3	TGCGCCAGCAGCTTAGCGGGGGCGCGCACAGATACGCAGTATTTT	CASSLAGARTDTQYF
TRBV4-3	.	.	TRBJ1-1	TGCGCCAGCAGCCAAGGACTCTACACTGAAGCTTTCTTT	CASSQGLYTEAFF
TRBV5-4	.	TRBD2	TRBJ2-1	TGTGCCAGCAGCCAGGGACTAGCGGGAATGCGGTACAATGAGCAGTTCTTC	CASSQGLAGMRYNEQFF
TRBV7-8	once	.	TRBJ1-2	TGTGCCAGCAGCTTAGGGGGGCCGGCTAACTATGGCTACACCTTC	CASSLGGPANYGYTF
TRBV13	.	TRBD2	TRBJ2-1	TGTGCCAGCAGACGCCAGACTAGCGGGAACTACAATGAGCAGTTCTTC	CASRRQTSGNYNEQFF
TRBV6-2/TRBV6-3	.	.	TRBJ1-1	TGTGCCAGCAGTCGATACCCGGACAGTAACACTGAAGCTTTCTTT	CASSRYPDSNTEAFF
TRBV6-4	.	TRBD2	TRBJ2-5	TGTGCCAGCAGTCCACTAGCGGGGGGCCAAGAGACCCAGTACTTC	CASSPLAGGQETQYF
TRBV19	.	.	TRBJ2-3	TGTGCCAGTAGTCCTGGGGGGAGAGATACGCAGTATTTT	CASSPGGRDTQYF
TRBV6-5	.	.	TRBJ1-1	TGTGCCAGCAGTCCCGATCGACTTAACACTGAAGCTTTCTTT	CASSPDRLNTEAFF
TRBV5-5	.	TRBD1	TRBJ1-1	TGTGCCAGCAGCACCCAACCGACAGGGAAGGACACTGAAGCTTTCTTT	CASSTQPTGKDTEAFF
TRBV5-1	.	.	TRBJ2-2	TGCGCCAGCAGCATAAACACCGGGGAGCTGTTTTTT	CASSINTGELFF
TRBV7-3	.	.	TRBJ2-1	TGTGCCAGCAGCTTAACTGGCACCAACAATGAGCAGTTCTTC	CASSLTGTNNEQFF
TRBV7-2	.	TRBD2	TRBJ2-1	TGTGCCAGCAGCCCTGGACTAGCGGGAGTGGGTGAGCAGTTCTTC	CASSPGLAGVGEQFF
TRBV12-5	.	TRBD2	TRBJ2-5	TGTGCTAGTGGCAGGGGGACTAGCGGGGGCCTGGGGTTTGAGACCCAGTACTTC	CASGRGTSGGLGFETQYF
TRBV6-5	.	.	TRBJ2-1	TGTGCCAGCAGTTGGAGCGGAGGGAACTACAATGAGCAGTTCTTC	CASSWSGGNYNEQFF
TRBV7-2	.	TRBD2	TRBJ2-1	TGTGCCAGCACGGGACTAGCGGGAGTCGCTGAGCAGTTCTTC	CASTGLAGVAEQFF
TRBV11-3	.	TRBD1	TRBJ2-2	TGTGCCAGCAGCTCCGGACAGGGGGGGTGGACCGGGGAGCTGTTTTTT	CASSSGQGGWTGELFF
TRBV19	.	.	TRBJ1-4	TGTGCCAGTAGGTCCGGGAATGAAAAACTGTTTTTT	CASRSGNEKLFF
TRBV2	once	TRBD1	TRBJ1-4	TGTGCCAGCGGGAGGAGGGGGCTCGATAATGAAAAACTGTTTTTT	CASGRRGLDNEKLFF
TRBV19	few	TRBD1	TRBJ1-5	TGTGCCAGTAGTATAGTATTAGGGACAGCTCAGCCCCAGCATTTT	CASSIVLGTAQPQHF
TRBV27	.	TRBD1	TRBJ2-2	TGTGCCAGCAGTTCTTATAATATGTGGGGACAGAATAACACCGGGGAGCTGTTTTTT	CASSSYNMWGQNNTGELFF
TRBV9	few	.	TRBJ2-1	TGTGCCAGCAGCGCCATACTTCTAGCGAATGAGCAGTTCTTC	CASSAILLANEQFF
TRBV6-2/TRBV6-3	.	TRBD1	TRBJ2-4	TGTGCCAGCAGTTACCCCGGGACAGGGGGACGCATTCAGTACTTC	CASSYPGTGGRIQYF
TRBV5-4	.	.	TRBJ1-3	TGTGCCAGCAGCTTTAATCGGGACTACTCTGGAAACACCATATATTTT	CASSFNRDYSGNTIYF
TRBV10-3	.	TRBD1	TRBJ1-1	TGTGCCATCAGACAAGAACAGGGGGTAACACGAGAAGCTTTCTTT	CAIRQEQGVTREAFF
TRBV6-4	few	.	TRBJ1-1	TGTGCCAGCAGTGACTCAGGACACCCCGGCACTGAAGCTTTCTTT	CASSDSGHPGTEAFF
TRBV3-1/TRBV3-2	.	.	TRBJ1-1	TGTGCCAGCAGCCAGTCACCTATACAGGTTGAAGCTTTCTTT	CASSQSPIQVEAFF
TRBV3-1/TRBV3-2	.	.	TRBJ1-1	TGTGCCAGCAGCCAGGGACATCTGAACACTGAAGCTTTCTTT	CASSQGHLNTEAFF
TRBV19	few	TRBD1	TRBJ1-5	TGTGCCAGTAGTATCGGAACAGGGGGCGCGCAGCCCCAGCATTTT	CASSIGTGGAQPQHF